The 10 T cell receptor beta chains reported below all come from one sample, sequenced in a study of T-cell memory formation after mild COVID-19. TCRdb re-called the 5' RACE reads through MiXCR, storing one row per CDR3 protein. Of 350,000 to 550,000 distinct CDR3 sequences in the sample, more than 15% were seen once. Sequencing was carried out using PBMCs or a T cell subset sorted from them (not recorded which). These receptor sequences come from a man aged 18 to 30 who had mild COVID-19 (a few samples of this study predate the infection). Cell type and time point are not known.

This clonotype was seen more than once but under ten times. The J gene is TRBJ2-4, the V gene TRBV4-3; D remains ambiguous. Trimming shortened V by 0 bases and J by 0 bases, and 6 bases separated the two germline ends. Germline CDR1 reads LGHNA; CDR2 reads YSLEER. This CDR3 has 15 residues. The CDR3 here is CASSQDPLAKNIQYF. CDR3 coding DNA: TGCGCCAGCAGCCAAGATCCGTTAGCCAAAAACATTCAGTACTTC.

The J gene is TRBJ1-3, the V gene TRBV25-1; no definite D call. CDR1 and CDR2 (germline): MGHDK, SYGVNS. V was shortened by 4 bases and J by 2 bases, with 3 bases between the two germline ends. The CDR3 is made up of 12 amino acids. For the CDR3, the DNA is TGTGCCAGCAGTGCCGCTGGAAACACCATATATTTT. Translating gives CASSAAGNTIYF.

Notes on this clonotype: A much larger clone sits a single nucleotide away, making a read error possible. V and J are TRBV6-6 and TRBJ2-4; 10 bases line up with TRBD1. V shed 6 bases and J 0 bases; nucleotides not matched to a gene: 2. Germline values: CDR1 MNHNY, CDR2 SVGAGI (reference sequence). CDR3 length: 15 residues. CDR3 loop: CASRRTGGAKNIQYF. DNA for the CDR3: TGTGCCAGCAGACGGACAGGGGGAGCCAAAAACATTCAGTACTTC.

The J gene is TRBJ2-7, the V gene TRBV7-9; a possible D gene is TRBD2 (6 bases). Per germline, CDR1 SEHNR and CDR2 FQNEAQ (reference sequence). The ends were cut back, 4 bases at V and 2 bases at J, with 9 bases in the middle. There are 13 residues in the CDR3. CDR3 in amino acids: CASSSGGTYEQYF. The DNA of the CDR3 is TGTGCCAGCAGCTCCGGGGGTACCTACGAGCAGTACTTC. Full variable domain (rest looked up from reference TRBV7-9 and TRBJ2-7): DTGVSQNPRHKITKRGQNVTFRCDPISEHNRLYWYRQTLGQGPEFLTYFQNEAQLEKSRLLSDRFSAERPKGSFSTLEIQRTEQGDSAMYLCASSSGGTYEQYFGPGTRLTVT.

This clonotype occurred a few times. The chain employs TRBV9 and TRBJ2-7; unclear D gene. The CDR3 contains 12 residues. V lost 3 bases, J lost 7 bases, and 11 bases lay in between. Germline V gene data show CDR1 as SGDLS and CDR2 as YYNGEE. The CDR3 coding sequence is TGTGCCAGCAGCGCCAACGCCGGGGAGCAGTACTTC. Its protein is CASSANAGEQYF.

The chain couples TRBV4-1 to TRBJ2-1; 9 bases are a match to TRBD1. This CDR3 contains 14 residues. V trimming: 2 bases; J trimming: 9 bases; junction bases outside the gene matches: 5. Germline-derived CDR1 and CDR2 are MGHRA and YSYEKL. The CDR3 DNA sequence: TGCGCCAGCAGCCAACGGGGACAGGGCGGTGAGCAGTTCTTC. It specifies CASSQRGQGGEQFF.

The chain is built from TRBV5-5 and TRBJ2-5; D ambiguous. Per germline, CDR1 SGHKS and CDR2 YYEKEE (reference sequence). CDR3 length: 15 amino acids. Trimming stripped 4 bases from V and 8 bases from J, with 21 bases between. The DNA of the CDR3 is TGTGCCAGCAGCGTGGCGTGGCCCCAAGAGATAACCCAGTACTTC. As protein: CASSVAWPQEITQYF.

V gene TRBV11-2 combines with J gene TRBJ1-2; possibly TRBD1 for D (5 bases). The V gene lost 6 bases and the J gene lost 8 bases, with 19 bases spanning the gap. The CDR3 contains 14 residues. Looked up from germline, CDR1 is SGHAT and CDR2 is FQNNGV. CDR3 nucleotides: TGTGCCAGCAGAGCCGGGGGTCGTGGGGGGGGCTACACCTTC. Residues: CASRAGGRGGGYTF.

The gene calls are TRBV7-2 and TRBJ2-5; 7 bases match TRBD2. Germline CDR1 is SGHTA and CDR2 is FQGNSA. The CDR3 has 15 amino acids. The trim removed 4 bases at V and 4 bases at J, leaving 9 bases unmatched. CDR3 amino acids: CASSSRAGEGETQYF. DNA of the CDR3: TGTGCCAGCAGCTCCCGGGCGGGGGAAGGAGAGACCCAGTACTTC.

There are a few counts of this clonotype. This chain connects TRBV25-1 to TRBJ2-1, with TRBD2 matching 7 bases. The CDR3 runs to 15 residues. V was clipped by 3 bases and J by 5 bases; unmatched bases: 7. Germline-derived CDR1 and CDR2 are MGHDK and SYGVNS. CDR3 sequence reads: CASSDPASGNNEQFF. In DNA, the CDR3 is TGTGCCAGCAGTGATCCCGCTAGCGGAAACAATGAGCAGTTCTTC.